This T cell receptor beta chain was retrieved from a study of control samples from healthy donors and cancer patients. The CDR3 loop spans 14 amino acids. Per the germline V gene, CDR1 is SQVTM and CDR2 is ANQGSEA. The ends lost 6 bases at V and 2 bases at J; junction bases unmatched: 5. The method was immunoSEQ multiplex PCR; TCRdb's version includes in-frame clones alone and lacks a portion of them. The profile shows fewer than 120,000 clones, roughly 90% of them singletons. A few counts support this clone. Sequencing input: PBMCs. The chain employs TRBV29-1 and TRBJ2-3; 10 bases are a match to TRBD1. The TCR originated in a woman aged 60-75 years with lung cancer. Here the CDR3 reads CSVGQGLFTDTQYF. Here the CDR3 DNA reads TGCAGCGTGGGACAGGGGCTGTTCACAGATACGCAGTATTTT.